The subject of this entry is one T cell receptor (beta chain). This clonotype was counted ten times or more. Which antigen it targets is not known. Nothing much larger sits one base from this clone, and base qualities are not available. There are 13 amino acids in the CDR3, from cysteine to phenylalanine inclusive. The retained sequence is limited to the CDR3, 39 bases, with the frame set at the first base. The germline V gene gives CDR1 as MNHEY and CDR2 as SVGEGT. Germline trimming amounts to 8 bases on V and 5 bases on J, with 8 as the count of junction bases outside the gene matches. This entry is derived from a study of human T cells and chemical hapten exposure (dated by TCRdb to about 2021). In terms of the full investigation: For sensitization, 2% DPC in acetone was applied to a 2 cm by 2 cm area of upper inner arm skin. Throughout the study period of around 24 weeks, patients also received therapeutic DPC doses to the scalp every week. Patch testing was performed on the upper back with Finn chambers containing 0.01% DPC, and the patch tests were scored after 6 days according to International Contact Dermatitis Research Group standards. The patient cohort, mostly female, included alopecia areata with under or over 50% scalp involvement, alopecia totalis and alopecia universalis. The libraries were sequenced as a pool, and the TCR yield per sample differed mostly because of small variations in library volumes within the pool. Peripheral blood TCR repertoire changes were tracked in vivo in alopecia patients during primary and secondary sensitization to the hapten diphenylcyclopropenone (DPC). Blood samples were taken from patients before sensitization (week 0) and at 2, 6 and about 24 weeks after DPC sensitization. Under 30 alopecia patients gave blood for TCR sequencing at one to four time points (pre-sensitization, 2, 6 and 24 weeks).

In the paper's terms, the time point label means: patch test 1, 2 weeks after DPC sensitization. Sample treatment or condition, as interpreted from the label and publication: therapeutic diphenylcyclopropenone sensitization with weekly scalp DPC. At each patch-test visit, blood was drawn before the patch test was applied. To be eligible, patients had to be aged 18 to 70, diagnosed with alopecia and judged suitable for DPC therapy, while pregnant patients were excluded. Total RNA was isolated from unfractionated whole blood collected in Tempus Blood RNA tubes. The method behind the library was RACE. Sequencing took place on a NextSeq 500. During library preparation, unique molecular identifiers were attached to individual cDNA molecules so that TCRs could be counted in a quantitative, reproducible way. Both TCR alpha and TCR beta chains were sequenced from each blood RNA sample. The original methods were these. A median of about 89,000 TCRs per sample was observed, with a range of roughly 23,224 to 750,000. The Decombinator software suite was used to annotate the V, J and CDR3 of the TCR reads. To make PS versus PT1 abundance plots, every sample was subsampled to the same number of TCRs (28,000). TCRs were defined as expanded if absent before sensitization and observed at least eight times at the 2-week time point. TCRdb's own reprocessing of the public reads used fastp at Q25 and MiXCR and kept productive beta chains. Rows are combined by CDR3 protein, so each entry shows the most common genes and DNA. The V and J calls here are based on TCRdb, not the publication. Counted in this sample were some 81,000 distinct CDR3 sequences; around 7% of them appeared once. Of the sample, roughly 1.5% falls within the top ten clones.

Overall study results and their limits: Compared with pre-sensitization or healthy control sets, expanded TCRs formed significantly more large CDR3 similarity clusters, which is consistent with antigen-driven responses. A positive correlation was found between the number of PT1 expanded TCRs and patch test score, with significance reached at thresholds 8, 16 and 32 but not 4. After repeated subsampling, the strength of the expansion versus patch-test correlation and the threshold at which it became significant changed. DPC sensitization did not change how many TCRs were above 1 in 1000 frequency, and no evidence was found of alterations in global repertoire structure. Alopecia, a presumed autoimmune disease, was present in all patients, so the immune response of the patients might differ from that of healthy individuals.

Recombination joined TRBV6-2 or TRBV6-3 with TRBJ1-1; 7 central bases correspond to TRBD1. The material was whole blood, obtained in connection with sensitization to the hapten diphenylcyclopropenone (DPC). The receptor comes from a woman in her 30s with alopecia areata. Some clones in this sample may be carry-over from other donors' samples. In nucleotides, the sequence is TGTGCCAGCCTCCGACAGGGCTGGACTGAAGCTTTCTTT. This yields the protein CASLRQGWTEAFF.